The 4 T cell receptor beta chains below were found in one sample sequenced in a study of beta chain features in type 1 diabetes. Overall study findings and caveats: Shortening of TCRB CDR3s, moderate but significant, appeared in all four CD4+ subsets of Type 1 diabetes patients.

These receptors are not linked to any known antigen. Expressed TCRB transcripts were sequenced after all isolated RNA was converted to cDNA. TCRdb keeps only in-frame clones here, not all; method: immunoSEQ multiplex PCR. The repertoire has 100,000 to 150,000 clones, 17% of them found once; the top ten carry 2.6%. Sample: central memory CD4+ T cells from blood. Every receptor here comes from a man aged 18 to 30 with type 1 diabetes.

This clone is medium-sized by share. This rearrangement joins TRBV27 to TRBJ2-3; D not certain. This CDR3 has 13 residues. Looked up from germline, CDR1 is MNHEY and CDR2 is SMNVEV (reference sequence). The V end lost 3 bases, the J end lost 1 base, and 5 bases lay between the germline ends. The CDR3: CASSFRGTDTQYF. The CDR3 DNA sequence: TGTGCCAGCAGTTTTAGAGGCACAGATACGCAGTATTTT.

This clone was observed a handful of times. The rearrangement links TRBV6-5 to TRBJ2-1; 8 bases match TRBD2. The CDR3 totals 15 residues. V was pared by 6 bases and J by 4 bases, with 8 bases of the junction left unmatched. The germline V gene encodes CDR1 MNHEY and CDR2 SVGAGI. CDR3 protein: CASRSTSGAYNEQFF. CDR3 DNA sequence: TGTGCCAGCAGGAGCACTAGCGGCGCTTACAATGAGCAGTTCTTC.

This clone was picked up a small number of times. V usage is TRBV6-5 and J usage is TRBJ2-7; 11 nucleotides align to TRBD2. CDR1 is MNHEY, CDR2 SVGAGI, per germline. There are 12 residues in the CDR3. Unmatched junction bases numbered 4, after V lost 4 bases and J lost 11 bases. The CDR3 nucleotides read TGTGCCAGCAGTTTAGCGACTAGCGGGGAGTACTTC. It codes for CASSLATSGEYF.

The V call is TRBV20-1, the J call TRBJ1-2, with a tentative D call TRBD1 (6 bases). Germline CDR1 and CDR2: DFQATT and SNEGSKA (reference sequence). V dropped 7 bases and J dropped 7 bases, with 13 bases sitting between them. The CDR3 covers 11 residues. This chain's CDR3 is CSVSHRAGYTF. DNA for the CDR3: TGCAGTGTCAGTCACAGGGCTGGCTACACCTTC.